The 3 T cell receptor beta chains below all came from one sample that was sequenced in a study of beta chain features in type 1 diabetes. cDNA synthesis used the whole RNA isolate, giving expressed TCRB sequences. Libraries were prepared by immunoSEQ multiplex PCR; TCRdb keeps only in-frame clonotypes and omits some of them. Among 300,000 to 450,000 clones listed, about 18% were seen once. The sample comprised naive CD4+ T cells from blood. These receptor sequences come from a woman under 30 in good health.

V is TRBV30 and J is TRBJ1-1, with D perhaps TRBD1 (6 bases). Germline loops: CDR1 GTSNPN, CDR2 SVGIG (reference sequence). The CDR3 runs to 13 residues. V lost 1 base, J lost 4 bases, and 10 bases lay in between. Here the CDR3 reads CAWSAEGVTEAFF. CDR3 nucleotide sequence: TGTGCCTGGAGTGCAGAGGGGGTCACTGAAGCTTTCTTT. Complete variable domain (other parts from reference TRBV30 and TRBJ1-1): SQTIHQWPATLVQPVGSPLSLECTVEGTSNPNLYWYRQAAGRGLQLLFYSVGIGQISSEVPQNLSASRPQDRQFILSSKKLLLSDSGFYLCAWSAEGVTEAFFGQGTRLTVV.

This clone was detected once. V usage is TRBV18 and J usage is TRBJ1-5; weak D call: TRBD1 (6 bases). The CDR3 length is 14 residues. Germline V gene sequence: CDR1 KGHSH, CDR2 LQKENI. V was pared by 8 bases and J by 2 bases, with 13 bases between. The CDR3 nucleotides read TGTGCCAGCCAACTATCAGGGGGCAATCAGCCCCAGCATTTT. Its translation is CASQLSGGNQPQHF.

The gene calls are TRBV5-1 and TRBJ2-5, with a tentative D call TRBD1 (5 bases). Per the germline V gene, CDR1 is SGHRS and CDR2 is YFSETQ. The CDR3 consists of 16 residues. The germline V and J ends were trimmed by 1 base and 2 bases, with 15 bases remaining between them. CDR3 in amino acids: CASSLSTGDTQETQYF. The CDR3 DNA sequence: TGCGCCAGCAGCTTGTCTACAGGCGATACTCAAGAGACCCAGTACTTC.